These T cell receptor beta chains were read from a single sample in a study of response to subunit inactivated influenza vaccine. Using its own MiXCR run on the RT-PCR reads, TCRdb lists one record per CDR3 protein. Here the sample spans around 600,000 distinct CDR3 sequences, roughly 10% being singletons. A further study also used this sample, focusing on T cells expressing NK-cell markers.

This material consisted of PBMCs from blood, taken on the day of vaccination. The receptors come from a man aged 45-60 years who received an inactivated influenza vaccine. The CDR3 runs from the conserved cysteine through the conserved F or W. Each record gives: CDR3 length, D gene, J gene, V gene, clone size, CDR3 DNA, CDR3 protein. A D gene is named only where the DNA matches it firmly. Only some rows state a clone size, as once, few, many or a class for expanded clones.

15,NA,TRBJ2-3,TRBV3-1,NA,TGTGCCAGCAGCCAAGTGTTCCGAAGCACAGATACGCAGTATTTT,CASSQVFRSTDTQYF
15,NA,TRBJ1-5,TRBV15,NA,TGTGCCACCAGCAGAGAAAGACAGCCCCATCAGCCCCAGCATTTT,CATSRERQPHQPQHF
14,NA,TRBJ1-5,TRBV10-3,few,TGTGCCATCAGTGAGTCGGGGGACAATCAGCCCCAGCATTTT,CAISESGDNQPQHF
16,NA,TRBJ1-1,TRBV9,many,TGTGCCAGCAGCCCAGAAGGGACAAGGCTGAACACTGAAGCTTTCTTT,CASSPEGTRLNTEAFF
15,NA,TRBJ2-3,TRBV4-2,many,TGTGCCAGCAGCCAAGGTAGCGGAAGCACAGATACGCAGTATTTT,CASSQGSGSTDTQYF
16,NA,TRBJ2-1,TRBV19,few,TGTGCCAGTAGTATGTTCGGGGAACACTCCTACAATGAGCAGTTCTTC,CASSMFGEHSYNEQFF
15,TRBD2,TRBJ2-7,TRBV6-1,NA,TGTGCCAGCAGGAGCCTGACTAGCGGGACCTACGAGCAGTACTTC,CASRSLTSGTYEQYF
16,TRBD1,TRBJ1-1,TRBV5-4,NA,TGTGCCAGCAGCTTGGGGCCAGGGGGCAAGAACACTGAAGCTTTCTTT,CASSLGPGGKNTEAFF
14,NA,TRBJ2-7,TRBV5-1,NA,TGCGCCAGCAGCTTGGATATAGATTACTACGAGCAGTACTTC,CASSLDIDYYEQYF
14,TRBD1,TRBJ2-1,TRBV5-1,many,TGCGCCAGCAGCACAAGGACAGGGGGCTCTGAGCAGTTCTTC,CASSTRTGGSEQFF
14,TRBD1,TRBJ2-7,TRBV10-3,few,TGTGCCATCAGTGAGACCCGACAGGGCCACGAGCAGTACTTC,CAISETRQGHEQYF
17,NA,TRBJ2-2,TRBV4-3,many,TGCGCCAGCAGCCAAGATTACGGCGGGCAGCGTACCGGGGAGCTGTTTTTT,CASSQDYGGQRTGELFF
16,NA,TRBJ2-2,TRBV7-9,few,TGTGCCACCTCCCGGTCCATCCAAACGAACACCGGGGAGCTGTTTTTT,CATSRSIQTNTGELFF
15,TRBD2,TRBJ2-1,TRBV6-5,NA,TGTGCCAGCAGTTCGGGACTAGATTATGGTAATGAGCAGTTCTTC,CASSSGLDYGNEQFF
13,NA,TRBJ2-3,TRBV20-1,NA,TGCAGTGCTAGTCGGGGCCTCGGTGATACGCAGTATTTT,CSASRGLGDTQYF
13,TRBD2,TRBJ2-1,TRBV20-1,few,TGCAGTGCCGGGGGGGTAGCCGTCCATGAGCAGTTCTTC,CSAGGVAVHEQFF
16,NA,TRBJ2-1,TRBV7-9,few,TGTGCCAGCAGCCGCCAGGGGGGGAAGGTTTTTAATGAGCAGTTCTTC,CASSRQGGKVFNEQFF
11,NA,TRBJ2-1,TRBV15,NA,TGTGCCACCAGCTCGGGCAATGAGCAGTTCTTC,CATSSGNEQFF
12,NA,TRBJ2-7,TRBV7-2,NA,TGTGCCAGCAGCTCCATGAACCACGAGCAGTACTTC,CASSSMNHEQYF
14,NA,TRBJ1-2,TRBV12-3/TRBV12-4,many,TGTGCCAGCAGTTTGGGGGTAACTAACTATGGCTACACCTTC,CASSLGVTNYGYTF
13,NA,TRBJ1-1,TRBV7-6,NA,TGTGCCAGCAGCCCAACGGACACAACTGAAGCTTTCTTT,CASSPTDTTEAFF
14,NA,TRBJ2-5,TRBV2,NA,TGTGCCAGCACCCTCTTGGGCCCTGTGGAGACCCAGTACTTC,CASTLLGPVETQYF